This T cell receptor beta chain comes out of a study of T cell responses to AZD1222 COVID-19 vaccine. This table comes from immunoSEQ multiplex PCR, and its TCRdb copy is limited to in-frame clones, with some not included. Of 100,000 to 150,000 clones in the sample, roughly 89% were seen once. Trimming took 5 bases from V and 7 from J; bases not matched to a gene: 12. CDR3 length equals 16 residues. Germline CDR1 and CDR2: SGHTA and FQGNSA. Whole-study findings and limits: Along spike, vaccine-associated CD4 TCRs were found throughout, with dominance at 160-218 and 743-854. Once two AZD1222 doses were given, Spike-specific TCR breadth and depth went up. The study reported that nearly half of spike-specific TCRs target unmutated variant regions.

Comments on this clone: Its antigen is unknown.

V usage is TRBV7-2 and J usage is TRBJ1-4; the match to TRBD1 covers 8 bases. This specimen was peripheral blood, taken 28 days after the second AZD1222 dose. The sequence was collected from an adult who received the AZD1222 COVID-19 vaccine. This CDR3 reads CASSLRADRAPEKLFF. Here the CDR3 DNA reads TGTGCCAGCAGCCTGCGAGCGGACAGGGCGCCTGAAAAACTGTTTTTT.